The rows below give T cell receptor beta chains drawn from one sample of a study of T cell repertoires in cytomegalovirus infection. One entry per CDR3 protein, called by TCRdb with MiXCR from the reads. The table lists hundreds of thousands of distinct CDR3 sequences, approximately 34% of them singletons. The source material was PBMCs. These receptors came from a human donor in good health (CMV status not recorded). Some clones in this sample may be carry-over from other donors' samples. Each CDR3 is given with its conserved first and last residue. Fields, in order: V gene, J gene, D gene, clone size, CDR3 DNA, CDR3 protein. The D gene is left open where the match is weak. Size is omitted from some rows. Given values are once, few, many or a class for expanded clones.

TRBV12-3/TRBV12-4	TRBJ2-6	TRBD1	.	TGTGCCAGCAGCCCGGACAGGACATCTGGGGCCAACGTCCTGACTTTC	CASSPDRTSGANVLTF
TRBV7-7	TRBJ1-1	TRBD1	many	TGTGCTAGCAGCTCTCGGGGACAGGGTGTACGATACACTGAAGCTTTCTTT	CASSSRGQGVRYTEAFF
TRBV4-1	TRBJ2-3	.	.	TGCGCCAGCAGCCAAGTTGATAGGGGCACAGATACGCAGTATTTT	CASSQVDRGTDTQYF
TRBV27	TRBJ1-2	.	.	TGTGCCAGCACCCTAAGCGTCCGGTGGTCGTCTAACTATGGCTACACCTTC	CASTLSVRWSSNYGYTF
TRBV6-5	TRBJ2-2	.	.	TGTGCCAGCAGTTTGAAGTCTAGCAACACCGGGGAGCTGTTTTTT	CASSLKSSNTGELFF
TRBV6-1	TRBJ1-6	TRBD1	few	TGTGCCAGCAGTGGGAGGACAGGGGGTAATTCACCCCTCCACTTT	CASSGRTGGNSPLHF
TRBV12-3/TRBV12-4	TRBJ2-3	TRBD2	.	TGTGCCAGCAGTTTCGGCGGGAGGGGCACAGATACGCAGTATTTT	CASSFGGRGTDTQYF
TRBV7-2	TRBJ1-5	.	many	TGTGCCAGCAGCTTAGACGGGAATAGCAATCAGCCCCAGCATTTT	CASSLDGNSNQPQHF
TRBV7-8	TRBJ1-1	.	few	TGTGCCAGCAGTCCTGATACGGTGAACACTGAAGCTTTCTTT	CASSPDTVNTEAFF
TRBV12-3/TRBV12-4	TRBJ2-7	TRBD2	few	TGTGCCAGCAGTTTACGAGTCGCGGCGGGACTAGCGGGAGGGCCCAAGTCCTACGAGCAGTACTTC	CASSLRVAAGLAGGPKSYEQYF
TRBV4-1	TRBJ1-5	TRBD1	few	TGCGCCAGCTCTACCGGGACAGGGTCCCTCAATCAGCCCCAGCATTTT	CASSTGTGSLNQPQHF
TRBV4-2	TRBJ2-6	.	few	TGTGCCAGCAGCCAAGGACGGTTCGGCGGGGCCAACGTCCTGACTTTC	CASSQGRFGGANVLTF
TRBV16	TRBJ1-5	.	.	TGTGCCAGCAGCCAATCGTTCCCCCAGGGCAATCAGCCCCAGCATTTT	CASSQSFPQGNQPQHF
TRBV7-6	TRBJ1-3	.	many	TGTGCCAGCAGCTCTCAAACCGGGACTTTCGGAAACACCATATATTTT	CASSSQTGTFGNTIYF
TRBV5-4	TRBJ2-3	TRBD2	.	TGTGCCAGCAGCGGCGGGGGGTGGATTGATACGCAGTATTTT	CASSGGGWIDTQYF
TRBV25-1	TRBJ2-3	.	.	TGTGCCAGCAGTGATTCAAAACGGGGCCGGAATACGCAGTATTTT	CASSDSKRGRNTQYF
TRBV12-3/TRBV12-4	TRBJ2-7	TRBD2	few	TGTGCCAGCAGTTTAGGCGCAACGGGACTAGCTTTCTACGAGCAGTACTTC	CASSLGATGLAFYEQYF
TRBV7-6	TRBJ2-5	.	many	TGTGCCAGCAGCTTAGGGGAAGGCAGGTTCGAGACCCAGTACTTC	CASSLGEGRFETQYF
TRBV27	TRBJ1-6	.	few	TGTGCCAGCAGTTTCATACCAGGGCGCGATTCACCCCTCCACTTT	CASSFIPGRDSPLHF
TRBV12-5	TRBJ1-1	TRBD1	.	TGTGCTAGTGGTAACAGGGGGGACACTGAAGCTTTCTTT	CASGNRGDTEAFF
TRBV3-1	TRBJ2-7	TRBD2	.	TGTGCCAGCAGCCAAGAGTTGGCAGTAGCGGGAGGGCCCCGAGACTACGAGCAGTACTTC	CASSQELAVAGGPRDYEQYF
TRBV6-6	TRBJ1-1	.	.	TGTGCCAGCAGAGACTTCGCTGAAGCTTTCTTT	CASRDFAEAFF
TRBV28	TRBJ1-2	.	.	TGTGCCAGCAGTTCACCCCCGGCTAATAGCGACACCTTC	CASSSPPANSDTF
TRBV13	TRBJ1-3	.	few	TGTGCCAGCAGTAAAAGGACCTCTGGAAACACCATATATTTT	CASSKRTSGNTIYF
TRBV6-6	TRBJ1-1	.	.	TGTGCCAGCGGTTTTTTGGACACTGAAGCTTTCTTT	CASGFLDTEAFF
TRBV2	TRBJ1-1	.	.	TGTGCCAGTATTCTAGGCACTGAAGCTTTCTTT	CASILGTEAFF
TRBV19	TRBJ2-1	.	.	TGTGCCAGTAGCGGCTCTGCGTACAATGAGCAGGTCTTC	CASSGSAYNEQVF
TRBV2	TRBJ2-1	.	.	TGTGCCAGCAGCGCAACCCAAGGACGACTCAATGAGCAGTTCTTC	CASSATQGRLNEQFF
TRBV6-1	TRBJ2-3	.	.	TGTGCCAGCAGTGCGTTTGGACCAGGGCAATCCTACACAGATACGCAGTATTTT	CASSAFGPGQSYTDTQYF
TRBV20-1	TRBJ2-2	TRBD2	once	TGCAGTGCTAGAGATAAGGCGGGAGCCGCGCCGTACACCGGGGTGCTGTTTTTT	CSARDKAGAAPYTGVLFF
TRBV11-2	TRBJ2-7	TRBD1	many	TGTGCCAGCAGCCATACAGGGGGCGAGCAGTACTTC	CASSHTGGEQYF
TRBV6-1	TRBJ2-1	TRBD1	few	TGTGCCAGCAGCTCCGTAGAGGGACAGGGAGGCGATGAGCAGTTCTTC	CASSSVEGQGGDEQFF
TRBV7-8	TRBJ1-2	TRBD1	.	TGTGCCAGCAGCTTAGTCCGGGACAGGGCCGGCTATGGCTACACCTTC	CASSLVRDRAGYGYTF
TRBV29-1	TRBJ2-5	.	.	TGCAGCGTAGCCTCAGAAGGAGGGACCCAGTACTTC	CSVASEGGTQYF
TRBV28	TRBJ2-7	.	many	TGTGCCAGCAGTGCCCGCCACTACGAGCAGTACTTC	CASSARHYEQYF
TRBV28	TRBJ1-1	.	.	TGTGTCAGCACAGGGACAATGAACACTGAAGCTTTCTTT	CVSTGTMNTEAFF
TRBV7-8	TRBJ1-4	.	.	TGTGCCAGCAGCGTAACAAGTAATGAAAAACTGTTTTTT	CASSVTSNEKLFF
TRBV7-9	TRBJ1-4	.	many	TGTGCCAGCAGCTTTACAGGAACAACTAATGAAAAACTGTTTTTT	CASSFTGTTNEKLFF
TRBV4-2	TRBJ1-1	TRBD1	.	TGTGCCAGCAGCCAAGAAATGGGGACAGGGTGGAAGTACACTGAAGCTTTCTTT	CASSQEMGTGWKYTEAFF
TRBV12-3/TRBV12-4	TRBJ1-2	.	few	TGTGCCAGCAGTTTACCCTCTTCGGACCATGGCTACACCTTC	CASSLPSSDHGYTF
TRBV4-1	TRBJ1-1	.	.	TGCGCCAGCAGCCCTCTTGAGAGGAACACTGAAGCTTTCTTT	CASSPLERNTEAFF
TRBV5-1	TRBJ2-7	.	.	TGCGCCAGCAGTTACTATATCGGGACATTCTACGAGCAGTACTTC	CASSYYIGTFYEQYF
TRBV5-3	TRBJ2-5	TRBD1	few	TGTGCCAGCAGCTTGGGCAGGGGGTGGGCAGAGACCCAGTACTTC	CASSLGRGWAETQYF
TRBV7-2	TRBJ1-5	.	few	TGTGCCAGCAGCTCCCTCGGACAACCGAATCAGCCCCAGCATTTT	CASSSLGQPNQPQHF
TRBV11-1	TRBJ1-2	.	.	TGTTCCAGCAGCGTTAGTCTACCGGCGCAGGGTATCGACTATGGCTACACCTTC	CSSSVSLPAQGIDYGYTF
TRBV6-1	TRBJ1-5	TRBD1	.	TGTGCCAGCAGTGCTGAACAGGGGGCCCTAAGAAATCAGCCCCAGCATTTT	CASSAEQGALRNQPQHF
TRBV6-5	TRBJ2-3	.	few	TGTGCCAGCAGTTACAGGGGGACGTACACAGATACGCAGTATTTT	CASSYRGTYTDTQYF
TRBV5-6	TRBJ1-6	.	.	TGTGCCAGCAGCTTGGACAGTGAGGCTTCACCCCTCCACTTT	CASSLDSEASPLHF
TRBV20-1	TRBJ1-4	.	.	TGCAGTGCTAGAGATACCGGCGGTGATGAAAAACTGTTTTTT	CSARDTGGDEKLFF
TRBV19	TRBJ1-5	.	few	TGTGCCAGTAGTATAGGGGCAGGGCAGGGTCATCAGCCCCAGCATTTT	CASSIGAGQGHQPQHF
TRBV28	TRBJ1-1	.	few	TGTGCCAGCAGGCCAGGCGGAGTCGGGACGAACACTGAAGCTTTCTTT	CASRPGGVGTNTEAFF
TRBV7-6	TRBJ2-6	.	many	TGTGCCAGCAGCTTAGGACGGAGCTCTGGGGCCAACGTCCTGACTTTC	CASSLGRSSGANVLTF
TRBV7-9	TRBJ1-3	.	.	TGTGCCAGCAGCCTGAGCTCTGGAAACACCATGTATTTT	CASSLSSGNTMYF
TRBV5-1	TRBJ1-1	.	.	TGCGCCAGCAGCTTGGAAGGACAACTTTACACTGAAGCTTTCTTT	CASSLEGQLYTEAFF